These 30 T cell receptor beta chains originate from one sample sequenced in a study of molecular identifiers for immune sequencing clone quantification. TCRdb passed the PCR reads through MiXCR, listing each CDR3 protein once. Of about 320,000 distinct CDR3 sequences in the sample, roughly a fifth were seen once. Source material: naive CD8+ T cells from blood, with Jurkat cell RNA spiked in. This sample's subset: FACS-sorted CD8+CD4-CCR7+CD45RA+ naive T cells. The source of these receptors is a human donor in good health. Some libraries in this study had Jurkat cell RNA spiked in.

This clonotype was observed a single time. This may arise from a read error, as a much more abundant clone is one base away. This chain links TRBV4-1 with TRBJ1-6; a weak D match, TRBD1 (6 bases). The CDR3 covers 17 residues. The ends were cut back, 1 base at V and 8 bases at J, with 18 bases in the middle. Germline CDR1 is MGHRA and CDR2 is YSYEKL. CDR3: CASSQGHGQIGDSPLHF. The DNA of the CDR3 is TGCGCCAGCAGCCAAGGACATGGACAGATCGGCGATTCACCCCTCCACTTT.

To note about this clonotype: An end of the junction differs from the germline gene, which may be a read error. The CDR3 reads CAGSSQGWTGVHEQYF. For the CDR3, the DNA is TGCGCCGGCAGCTCCCAGGGCTGGACAGGTGTCCACGAGCAGTACTTC. The chain is built from TRBV5-1 and TRBJ2-7; 7 bases agree with TRBD1. This CDR3 region has 16 residues. CDR1 and CDR2 from the germline V gene are SGHRS and YFSETQ. The full variable domain, with the rest looked up from reference TRBV5-1 and TRBJ2-7, is KAGVTQTPRYLIKTRGQQVTLSCSPISGHRSVSWYQQTPGQGLQFLFEYFSETQRNKGNFPGRFSGRQFSNSRSEMNVSTLELGDSALYLCAGSSQGWTGVHEQYFGPGTRLTVT.

Worth noting for this clonotype: A read error may explain this, as a much larger clone is one base away. This rearrangement joins TRBV7-2 to TRBJ1-1; no firm D call. The V and J ends lost 7 bases and 4 bases respectively, with 7 bases between them. The germline V gene encodes CDR1 SGHTA and CDR2 FQGNSA. The CDR3 has 11 amino acids. The CDR3 loop reads CASIFLTEAFF. The CDR3 coding sequence is TGTGCCAGCATCTTCCTCACTGAAGCTTTCTTT.

This clonotype was picked up many times. The chain has TRBV5-1 and TRBJ2-7; D not certain. V lost 4 bases and J 6 bases, leaving 17 bases between the germline ends. The CDR3 runs 14 residues. Germline V gene data show CDR1 as SGHRS and CDR2 as YFSETQ. In nucleotides, the CDR3 is TGCGCCAGCAGCCTTACAATAGACCTCGGCGAGCAGTACTTC. Encoded protein: CASSLTIDLGEQYF.

This clonotype was counted at least ten times. The genes are TRBV5-4 and TRBJ2-2; D gene uncertain. Germline V CDR1 and CDR2: SGHNT, YYREEE (reference sequence). The length of the CDR3 is 12 residues. V lost 1 base and J lost 6, with 4 bases in between. CDR3 protein: CASSLSPGELFF. The CDR3 bases are TGTGCCAGCAGCTTGTCCCCCGGGGAGCTGTTTTTT.

This clonotype was detected many times. The rearrangement uses TRBV19 and TRBJ2-1, with D possibly called TRBD1 or TRBD2 (5 bases each). This CDR3 has 13 amino acids. Germline assignment: CDR1 LNHDA and CDR2 SQIVND (reference sequence). Trimming left V 10 bases short and J 5 bases short, with 15 bases between. CDR3 amino acids: CATLTGADNEQFF. The CDR3 DNA is TGTGCCACTTTAACCGGGGCAGACAATGAGCAGTTCTTC.

There are many counts of this clonotype. V usage is TRBV30 and J usage is TRBJ2-7; no clear D. CDR1 and CDR2 (germline): GTSNPN, SVGIG (reference sequence). The V gene lost 4 bases and the J gene lost 4 bases, with 11 bases spanning the gap. The length of the CDR3 is 12 residues. The CDR3 DNA follows: TGTGCCTGGAATGCTGCACCTTACGAGCAGTACTTC. Its protein product is CAWNAAPYEQYF.

This clonotype was detected many times. As DNA, the CDR3 is TGTGCCAGCAGGGACTATAGCGGGAGAAGCGGGGAGCTGTTTTTT. It codes for CASRDYSGRSGELFF. The chain couples TRBV12-3 or TRBV12-4 to TRBJ2-2; TRBD2 agrees at 9 bases. This CDR3 has 15 amino acids. Trimming took 6 bases from V and 7 from J; bases not matched to a gene: 9.

This clonotype was counted at least ten times. The CDR3 region has the DNA TGCGCCAGCAGCGGCGAGCTAGCGGGGTCCACAGATACGCAGTATTTT. Translation gives CASSGELAGSTDTQYF. The J gene is TRBJ2-3, the V gene TRBV5-1, with 9 bases matching TRBD2. The germline gives CDR1 SGHRS, CDR2 YFSETQ. Unmatched junction bases numbered 8, after V lost 4 bases and J lost 2 bases. The CDR3 has 16 amino acids.

This clonotype has at least ten counts. The chain joins TRBV19 to TRBJ2-1, with D possibly TRBD1 on 5 matching bases. The CDR3 consists of 15 residues. Trimming removed 4 bases from V and 8 bases from J, with 18 bases in between. Per the germline V gene, CDR1 is LNHDA and CDR2 is SQIVND (reference sequence). The CDR3 nucleotides are TGTGCCAGTAGTAAAGGTCACGACAGCATCGATGAGCAGTTCTTC. Encoded protein: CASSKGHDSIDEQFF.

This clonotype was found many times. The rearrangement joins TRBV6-5 to TRBJ2-1; 9 bases fit TRBD1. The germline CDR1 and CDR2 sequences are MNHEY and SVGAGI. CDR3 length equals 15 residues. The V segment lost 0 bases and the J segment 7 bases; nucleotides outside the gene matches: 4. The DNA for the CDR3 is TGTGCCAGCAGTTACTCATGGGACAGGGTGAATGAGCAGTTCTTC. Translated: CASSYSWDRVNEQFF.

This clonotype was counted a single time. A much larger clone is a single base away; this may be a read error. The chain joins TRBV2 to TRBJ1-1, with 8 bases matching TRBD1. Germline assignment: CDR1 SNHLY and CDR2 FYNNEI. This CDR3 has 16 amino acids. The CDR3 here is CAGSERTGFMNTEAFF. As DNA, the CDR3 is TGTGCCGGCAGTGAAAGGACAGGGTTCATGAACACTGAAGCTTTCTTT.

For this clonotype: This CDR3 is missing its conserved last phenylalanine or tryptophan, likely due to a read error. Here the CDR3 reads CASSERQGAYTEAFS. The DNA for the CDR3 is TGTGCCAGCAGTGAGAGACAGGGGGCTTACACTGAAGCTTTCTCT. This chain links TRBV28 with TRBJ1-1, with 10 bases aligning to TRBD1. V lost 5 bases, J lost 3 bases, and 6 bases stayed unmatched. The CDR3 length is 15 residues. Per germline, CDR1 MDHEN and CDR2 SYDVKM.

This clonotype turned up a few times. The rearrangement links TRBV2 to TRBJ1-5; D remains ambiguous. Looked up from germline, CDR1 is SNHLY and CDR2 is FYNNEI. The CDR3 is 19 residues long. Trimming removed 2 bases at V and 0 bases at J, with 20 bases between. This CDR3 reads CASSESYTGSLDSNQPQHF. For the CDR3, the DNA is TGTGCCAGCAGTGAATCGTACACCGGTAGTCTAGATAGCAATCAGCCCCAGCATTTT.

This clonotype showed up many times. V is TRBV7-6 and J is TRBJ2-3; 12 nucleotides align to TRBD2. Unmatched junction bases numbered 11, after V lost 7 bases and J lost 0 bases. The CDR3 consists of 18 residues. CDR1 and CDR2 from the germline V gene are SGHVS and FNYEAQ. The CDR3 loop is CASTSDWTSGASTDTQYF. The CDR3 coding sequence is TGTGCCAGCACATCGGACTGGACTAGCGGGGCTAGCACAGATACGCAGTATTTT. The entire variable domain, with the rest obtained from reference TRBV7-6 and TRBJ2-3, is as follows: GAGVSQSPRYKVTKRGQDVALRCDPISGHVSLYWYRQALGQGPEFLTYFNYEAQQDKSGLPNDRFSAERPEGSISTLTIQRTEQRDSAMYRCASTSDWTSGASTDTQYFGPGTRLTVL.

Regarding this clonotype: A much larger clone differs from this one at a single base, so this may be a read error. The CDR3 carries no conserved terminal phenylalanine or tryptophan, so it likely arises from a read error. The chain joins TRBV10-3 to TRBJ2-7, with a weak D call TRBD1 (6 bases). Trimming stripped 0 bases from V and 4 bases from J, with 13 bases between. The CDR3 has 15 residues. Germline V gives CDR1 ENHRY, CDR2 SYGVKD. This chain's CDR3 is CAISESSGVLYEQYI. In DNA, the CDR3 is TGTGCCATCAGTGAGTCATCAGGGGTCTTATACGAGCAGTACATC.

With regard to this clonotype: It may be a read error: a sequence one base away is much more abundant. This chain joins TRBV2 and TRBJ2-7; no clear D. The germline V gene has CDR1 SNHLY and CDR2 FYNNEI. Trimming cost V 3 bases and J 3 bases, with 9 bases left between them. This CDR3 spans 13 amino acids. As DNA, the CDR3 is TGTGCCAGCAGTGAGAACGGCCTCTACGAGCAGTACTTC. This translates into CASSENGLYEQYF.

This clonotype was seen at least ten times. The chain uses TRBV6-5 and TRBJ1-4; tentative D call: TRBD1 (5 bases). Germline V lookup: CDR1 MNHEY, CDR2 SVGAGI. This CDR3 has 14 amino acids. The ends were cut back, 4 bases at V and 4 bases at J, with 10 bases in the middle. The CDR3 sequence is CASSLTENNEKLFF. DNA of the CDR3: TGTGCCAGCAGTTTGACAGAAAATAATGAAAAACTGTTTTTT.

In its sample, this clonotype was seen many times. The rearrangement joins TRBV24-1 to TRBJ1-1, with TRBD1 matching 9 bases. This CDR3 contains 19 residues. The germline V gene has CDR1 KGHDR and CDR2 SFDVKD. Unmatched junction bases numbered 20, after V lost 9 bases and J lost 1 base. CDR3 residues: CATPPPATGGMLENTEAFF. The CDR3 DNA reads as TGTGCCACCCCACCCCCAGCGACAGGGGGGATGTTGGAGAACACTGAAGCTTTCTTT.

At least ten counts were recorded for this clonotype. The rearrangement uses TRBV4-3 and TRBJ1-1; no clear D. This CDR3 has 16 residues. The germline V gene has CDR1 LGHNA and CDR2 YSLEER. V was trimmed by 2 bases and J by 7 bases, leaving 20 bases between them. DNA for the CDR3: TGCGCCAGCAGCCAAAGTGCGGCCCGAGGGTTCGGTGAAGCTTTCTTT. Translated, it gives CASSQSAARGFGEAFF.

This clonotype was seen ten or more times. V gene TRBV12-5 combines with J gene TRBJ1-1, with D hard to call. Germline V gene data show CDR1 as LGHNT and CDR2 as FRNRAP. The CDR3 totals 13 residues. The V end lost 2 bases, the J end lost 2 bases, and 6 bases lay between the germline ends. The CDR3 is CASGLSRNTEAFF. As DNA, the CDR3 is TGTGCTAGTGGTTTGAGCAGAAACACTGAAGCTTTCTTT.

This clonotype was seen many times. J is TRBJ2-7 and V is TRBV7-9; D is undetermined. The CDR3 has 13 residues. CDR1 and CDR2 (germline): SEHNR, FQNEAQ (reference sequence). V was cut by 4 bases and J by 5 bases, with 12 bases left in between. The CDR3 loop reads CASSSSLAHEQYF. The CDR3 nucleotides are TGTGCCAGCAGCTCCAGTCTGGCACACGAGCAGTACTTC.

The chain uses TRBV12-3 or TRBV12-4 and TRBJ1-2; D possibly corresponds to TRBD1 (6 bases). The CDR3 is 13 residues long. The V end lost 6 bases, the J end lost 6 bases, and 14 bases lay between the germline ends. In DNA, the CDR3 is TGTGCCAGCAGCTCCGCTCGGGGGCATGGCTACACCTTC. Translating it yields CASSSARGHGYTF.

V is TRBV12-3 or TRBV12-4 and J is TRBJ2-3; D call uncertain. V dropped 3 bases and J dropped 2 bases, with 9 bases sitting between them. This CDR3 is built from 14 residues. Here the CDR3 DNA reads TGTGCCAGCAGTTTTTTGACGCACACAGATACGCAGTATTTT. Protein sequence: CASSFLTHTDTQYF.

Many counts were recorded for this clonotype. The V and J genes are TRBV7-9 and TRBJ2-3; TRBD2 aligns across 8 bases. This CDR3 is 16 amino acids long. Trimming removed 1 base from V and 0 bases from J; junction bases left unmatched: 3. CDR1 is SEHNR and CDR2 is FQNEAQ in the germline V gene (reference sequence). In DNA, the CDR3 is TGTGCCAGCAGCTTAGAGGCGGGGGGAAGCACAGATACGCAGTATTTT. Translating it yields CASSLEAGGSTDTQYF.

This clonotype was picked up many times. CDR3 in amino acids: CSAPPPTGQGSYEQYF. The CDR3 DNA is TGCAGTGCCCCCCCTCCCACGGGACAGGGGTCCTACGAGCAGTACTTC. V gene TRBV20-1 combines with J gene TRBJ2-7, with 10 bases matching TRBD1. The trim removed 6 bases at V and 1 base at J, leaving 12 bases unmatched. The CDR3 runs 16 residues. The germline CDR1 and CDR2 sequences are DFQATT and SNEGSKA (reference sequence).

This clonotype was seen repeatedly, ten times or more. The rearrangement links TRBV12-3 or TRBV12-4 to TRBJ2-7; the match to TRBD1 covers 7 bases. CDR3 length: 13 residues. V shed 6 bases and J 6 bases; nucleotides not matched to a gene: 8. The CDR3 protein is CASRLGWDSEQYF. In DNA, the CDR3 is TGTGCCAGCAGGCTGGGTTGGGACAGCGAGCAGTACTTC.

As regards this clonotype: Relative to the germline gene, one junction end is altered; a read error may explain this. This rearrangement joins TRBV9 to TRBJ2-5; maybe TRBD1 (5 bases). The CDR3 is made up of 15 amino acids. Per the germline V gene, CDR1 is SGDLS and CDR2 is YYNGEE. The CDR3: CASSGTGTAQETRYF. The DNA of the CDR3 is TGTGCCAGCAGCGGAACAGGAACGGCCCAAGAGACCCGGTACTTC.

This clonotype was recorded at least ten times. The chain joins TRBV27 to TRBJ2-3; TRBD2 is a possible D gene (6 bases). V lost 5 bases to trimming and J lost 6 bases, with 15 bases between them. This CDR3 has 14 amino acids. CDR1 is MNHEY and CDR2 is SMNVEV in the germline V gene (reference sequence). The CDR3 DNA follows: TGTGCCAGCAGTACCATGGCCGGGAGCGATACGCAGTATTTT. Amino acid sequence: CASSTMAGSDTQYF.

Details on this clonotype: This could be a read error, since a much larger clone is one nucleotide away. This is likely a read error, given that the CDR3 carries no conserved phenylalanine or tryptophan at its end. The gene calls are TRBV4-1 and TRBJ1-1, with a weak D call TRBD1 (6 bases). V was clipped by 5 bases and J by 4 bases, with 14 bases between them. Germline V gene lookup returns CDR1 MGHRA and CDR2 YSYEKL. The CDR3 length is 14 residues. The CDR3 DNA reads as TGCGCCAGCAGCTGGGGGGCTCCGGGCACTGAAGCTTTCTCT. Residues: CASSWGAPGTEAFS.